The entry that follows covers one T cell receptor beta chain sequence. The antigen this receptor binds is unknown. No base quality values were provided; no much bigger clone lies one nucleotide off. The CDR3 starts with the cysteine, ends with the phenylalanine, and has 13 residues. Just CDR3 DNA is preserved here, 39 bases in frame from base 1. The germline V end is reduced by 6 bases and the J end by 2 bases; junction bases left unmatched: 3. Via the germline V gene, CDR1 is MNHNS and CDR2 SASEGT. This sample is part of a study of long-term antiretroviral therapy in people with HIV (dated by TCRdb to between 2020 and 2023). Broadly, across the study: Collection of the earliest samples took place about a decade ahead of the 2015 WHO recommendation for immediate ART, at a time when ART was typically delayed until CD4 counts fell. The cohort contributed about 180 cryopreserved PBMC samples from 30 adults with confirmed HIV infection, collected serially over a mean of approximately six years (range 1-12). No cross-contamination during QIAcube processing turned up in test extractions that ran a monoclonal T-cell line alongside about 35 polyclonal samples. This retrospective serial study examined whether starting ART and sustained HIV suppression were associated with changes in the composition and diversity of the TRB repertoire in peripheral blood. Of the 30 participants with HIV, fewer than twelve were female. Here is what the overall study found, with its caveats: A significant increase in TRB diversity was found to be associated with ART initiation, although TRB diversity was observed to remain significantly below that of transplant donor controls even after long-term ART. Inferences about post-ART repertoire changes are limited because no data were available on ART adherence, viral resistance or therapy changes. CDR3 length ranges in HIV repertoires were narrower than in controls, and network structure suggested an antigen-experienced repertoire with only a slight naive shift after ART. Owing to limited PBMC availability, only the TCR beta chain was sequenced, without alpha chain pairing. Expanded TRB clones identified before ART initiation dominated the repertoire across all time points, though the dominance fluctuated and decreased in many PLHIV after ART. Unsorted PBMC were profiled instead of sorted CD4+ and CD8+ T cells because pre-ART samples had limited cell numbers. Samples dated from about 2003 to 2018, and the ART regimens used may be less effective than current ones.

The immunoSEQ hsTCRB v3.0 assay was used at survey level resolution for TRB variable region sequencing. TRB sequencing targeted a depth of about 40,000-50,000 T-cell genomes per sample. Pooled TRB libraries were sequenced on an Illumina MiSeq with a v3 150-cycle kit. Per the original workflow: Repertoire analysis ran in R within a reproducible Nextflow workflow covering QC, data transformation and analysis. LymphoSeq2, an R package for exploring AIRR-Seq data, was used to implement custom analyses. A handful of samples yielding fewer than 5000 total TRB sequences were excluded, leaving 150 to 200 analyzed HIV repertoires. Among the approximately 180 retained HIV repertoires, 59 were collected before ART initiation and some 130 after ART initiation. Repertoires were downsampled to 5000 TRB nucleotide sequences, with summary statistics averaged over 100 downsampling iterations. The analysis kept only TRB sequences whose CDR3 regions were at least seven amino acids long. Diversity was measured with a Shannon entropy-derived clonality score and the Gini coefficient. In the repertoire networks, any two of the top 5000 CDR3 amino acid sequences were connected whenever the two sequences differed by an edit distance of one. For TRB CDR3 amino acid sequences, antigen specificity groups and MHC restriction were predicted with GLIPH2. Known CMV, EBV, HIV or tissue antigen associations were flagged by matching CDR3 amino acid sequences against VDJdb and McPAS-TCR. Pre-ART, post-ART and control groups were compared with Wilcoxon signed-rank tests and Holm-Bonferroni correction. TCRdb's version of the immuneACCESS table is confined to in-frame rearrangements and falls short of the full clone set. An unresolved V gene accounts for under half of the shortfall where checked; the remainder is of unknown origin. That table supplies the V and J calls and clone size; D and trimming were determined from the DNA. This sample comprises some 33,000 clones, around 97% of them detected only once. The ten largest make up under 2.5% of the sample.

Participants were included only if at least one PBMC sample before ART initiation and at least two post-ART samples were available. Treatment was received in the United States of America by all participants with HIV. Before DNA extraction, cryopreserved samples containing about 0.9-10 million PBMC were thawed and washed. At the time of the earliest PBMC sample, participants with HIV were aged between roughly 20 and 54 years. PBMC samples were contributed by each participant from 1-4 timepoints before ART initiation and 2-8 timepoints after ART initiation, with a median of 7 samples. For every participant, serial HIV viral load, CD4+ T-cell count, ART history and demographic data were obtained. Genomic DNA was extracted from unsorted PBMC with a Qiagen kit on a QIAcube, with processing performed in batches of 12 samples.

This chain joins TRBV6-1 to TRBJ1-1; 7 junctional bases match TRBD1. The sequences come from unsorted PBMCs, collected 7.6 years after starting antiretroviral therapy. This clonotype was obtained from a man aged 25 to 40 with HIV. The CDR3 region has the sequence CASSRQGNTEAFF. The DNA sequence is as follows: TGTGCCAGCAGCCGACAGGGAAACACTGAAGCTTTCTTT.